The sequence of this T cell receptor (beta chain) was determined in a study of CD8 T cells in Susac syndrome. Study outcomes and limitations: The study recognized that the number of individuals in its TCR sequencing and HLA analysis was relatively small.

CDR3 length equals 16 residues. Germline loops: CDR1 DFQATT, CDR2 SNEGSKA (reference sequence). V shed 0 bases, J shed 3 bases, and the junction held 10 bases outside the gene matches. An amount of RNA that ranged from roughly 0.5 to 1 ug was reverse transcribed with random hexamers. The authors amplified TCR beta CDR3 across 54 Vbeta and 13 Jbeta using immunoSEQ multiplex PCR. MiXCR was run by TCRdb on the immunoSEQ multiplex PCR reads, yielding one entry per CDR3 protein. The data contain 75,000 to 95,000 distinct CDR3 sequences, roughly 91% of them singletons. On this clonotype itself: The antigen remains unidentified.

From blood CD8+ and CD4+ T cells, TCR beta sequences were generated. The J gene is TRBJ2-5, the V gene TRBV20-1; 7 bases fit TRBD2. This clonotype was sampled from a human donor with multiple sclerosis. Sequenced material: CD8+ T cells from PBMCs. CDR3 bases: TGCAGTGCTAGAGATTTAGTTGGACTAGTTAAAGAGACCCAGTACTTC. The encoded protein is CSARDLVGLVKETQYF.